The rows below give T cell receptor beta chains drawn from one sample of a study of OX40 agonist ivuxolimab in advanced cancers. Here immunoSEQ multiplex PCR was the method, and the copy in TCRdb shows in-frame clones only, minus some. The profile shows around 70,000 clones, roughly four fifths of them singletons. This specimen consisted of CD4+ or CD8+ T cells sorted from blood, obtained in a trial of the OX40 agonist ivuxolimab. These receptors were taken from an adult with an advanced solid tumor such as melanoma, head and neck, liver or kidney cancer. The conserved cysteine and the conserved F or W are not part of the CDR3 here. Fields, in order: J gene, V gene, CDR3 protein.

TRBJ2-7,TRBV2,ASNDGGGYEQY
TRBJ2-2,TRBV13,ASSLVLQGRTGELF
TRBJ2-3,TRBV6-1,ASSEFFGTRTDTQY
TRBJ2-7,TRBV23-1,ASSHATPLGRVEYEQY
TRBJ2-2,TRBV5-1,ASSLAGTGITGELF
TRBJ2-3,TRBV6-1,ASSGRDRGRPDTQY
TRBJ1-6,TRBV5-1,ASSLGQGNSPLH
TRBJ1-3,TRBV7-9,ASSSWTGTGNTIY
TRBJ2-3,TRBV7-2,ASSPGQSANTDTQY
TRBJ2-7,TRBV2,ASSAGGYEQY
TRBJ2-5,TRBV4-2,ASSQDATGGETQY
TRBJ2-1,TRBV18,ASSQGLAGNEQF
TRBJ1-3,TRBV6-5,ASSSRTVRGNTIY
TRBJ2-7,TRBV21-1,ASSKDGGTADTYEQY
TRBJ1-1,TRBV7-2,ASSLGDEAF
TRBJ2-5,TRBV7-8,ASSPGQQETQY
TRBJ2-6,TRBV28,AIRQNSGANVLT
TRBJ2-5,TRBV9,ASSVGLGETQY
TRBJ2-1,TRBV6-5,ASHGGANLGNEQF
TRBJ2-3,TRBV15,ATSVWTGGLTDTQY